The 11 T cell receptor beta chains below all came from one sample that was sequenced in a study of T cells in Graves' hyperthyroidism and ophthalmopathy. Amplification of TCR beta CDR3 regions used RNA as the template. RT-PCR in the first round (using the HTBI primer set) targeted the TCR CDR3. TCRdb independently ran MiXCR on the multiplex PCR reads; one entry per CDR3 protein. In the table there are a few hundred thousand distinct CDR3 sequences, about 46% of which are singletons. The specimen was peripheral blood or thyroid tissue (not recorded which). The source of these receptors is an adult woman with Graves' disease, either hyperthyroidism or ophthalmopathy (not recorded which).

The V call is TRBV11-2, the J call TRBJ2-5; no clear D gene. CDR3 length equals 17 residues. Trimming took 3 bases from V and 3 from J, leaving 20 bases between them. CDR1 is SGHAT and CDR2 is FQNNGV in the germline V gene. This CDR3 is CASSFPGYGISKETQYF. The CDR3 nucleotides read TGTGCCAGCAGCTTTCCCGGGTATGGGATTTCGAAAGAGACCCAGTACTTC.

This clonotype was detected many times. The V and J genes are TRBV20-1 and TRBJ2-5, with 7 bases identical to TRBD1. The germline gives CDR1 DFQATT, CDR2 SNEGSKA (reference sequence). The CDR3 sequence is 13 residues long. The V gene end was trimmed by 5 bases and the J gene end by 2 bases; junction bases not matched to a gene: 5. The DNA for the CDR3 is TGCAGTGCTGGGGGACAGACACAAGAGACCCAGTACTTC. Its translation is CSAGGQTQETQYF.

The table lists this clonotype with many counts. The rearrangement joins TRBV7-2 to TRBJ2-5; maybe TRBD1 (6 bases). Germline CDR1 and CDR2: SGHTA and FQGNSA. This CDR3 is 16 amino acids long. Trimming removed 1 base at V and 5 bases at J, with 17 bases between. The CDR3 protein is CASSLGVNRVAETQYF. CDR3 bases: TGTGCCAGCAGCTTAGGGGTTAACAGGGTGGCGGAGACCCAGTACTTC.

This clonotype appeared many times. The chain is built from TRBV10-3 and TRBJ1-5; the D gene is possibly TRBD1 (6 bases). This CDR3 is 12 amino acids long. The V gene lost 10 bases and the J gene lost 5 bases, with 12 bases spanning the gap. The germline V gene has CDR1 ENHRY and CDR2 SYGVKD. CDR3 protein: CATQGMDQPQHF. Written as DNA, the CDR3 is TGTGCCACACAGGGAATGGATCAGCCCCAGCATTTT.

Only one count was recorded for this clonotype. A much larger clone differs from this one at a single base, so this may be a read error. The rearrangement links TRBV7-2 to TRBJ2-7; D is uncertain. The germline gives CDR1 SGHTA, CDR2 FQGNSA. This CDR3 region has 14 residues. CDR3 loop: CASSLVGSFSEQYF. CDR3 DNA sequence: TGTGCCAGCAGTTTAGTGGGAAGCTTCAGCGAGCAGTACTTC.

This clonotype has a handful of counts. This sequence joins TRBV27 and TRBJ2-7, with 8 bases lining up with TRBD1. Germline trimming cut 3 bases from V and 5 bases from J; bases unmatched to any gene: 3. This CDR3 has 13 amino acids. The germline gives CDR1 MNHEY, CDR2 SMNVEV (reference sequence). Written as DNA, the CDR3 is TGTGCCAGCAGTTTCGACAGGGGTGACGAGCAGTACTTC. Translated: CASSFDRGDEQYF.

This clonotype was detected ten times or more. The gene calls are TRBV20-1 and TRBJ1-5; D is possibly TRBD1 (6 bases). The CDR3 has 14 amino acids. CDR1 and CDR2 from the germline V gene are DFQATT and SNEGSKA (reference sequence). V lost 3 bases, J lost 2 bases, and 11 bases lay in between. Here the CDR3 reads CSASKSGGNQPQHF. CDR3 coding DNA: TGCAGTGCTAGCAAGTCAGGGGGCAATCAGCCCCAGCATTTT.

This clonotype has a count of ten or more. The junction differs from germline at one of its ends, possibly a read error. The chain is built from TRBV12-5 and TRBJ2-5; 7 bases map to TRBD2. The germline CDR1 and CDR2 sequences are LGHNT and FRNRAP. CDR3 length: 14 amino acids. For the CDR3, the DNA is TGTACTAGTGGTTTGAGGGGTGATAGCGGGCCCCAGTACTTC. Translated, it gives CTSGLRGDSGPQYF.

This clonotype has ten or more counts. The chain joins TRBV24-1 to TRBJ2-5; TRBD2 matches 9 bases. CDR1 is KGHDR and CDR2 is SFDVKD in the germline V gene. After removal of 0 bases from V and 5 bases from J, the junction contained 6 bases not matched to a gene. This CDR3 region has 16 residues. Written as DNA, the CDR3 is TGTGCCACCAGTGATTTGCGGCGGGAGGGCCTGGAGACCCAGTACTTC. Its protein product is CATSDLRREGLETQYF.

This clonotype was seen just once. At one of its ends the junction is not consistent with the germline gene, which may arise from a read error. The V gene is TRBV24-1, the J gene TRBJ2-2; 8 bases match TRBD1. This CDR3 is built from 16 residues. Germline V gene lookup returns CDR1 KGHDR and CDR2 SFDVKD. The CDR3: CATSEVGQANAGELFF. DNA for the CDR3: TGTGCCACCAGTGAGGTGGGACAGGCGAACGCCGGGGAGCTGTTTTTT.

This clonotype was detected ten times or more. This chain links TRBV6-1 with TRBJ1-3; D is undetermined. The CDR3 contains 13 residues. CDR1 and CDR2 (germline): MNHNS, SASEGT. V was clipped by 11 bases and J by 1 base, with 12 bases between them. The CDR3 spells CAGQEVSGNTIYF. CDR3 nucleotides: TGTGCCGGGCAAGAGGTGTCTGGAAACACCATATATTTT.